These 22 T cell receptor beta chains were sequenced from one sample in a study of blood T cell repertoires in COVID-19. The assay was immunoSEQ multiplex PCR, and TCRdb's table has in-frame clones only and misses some. The sample shows approximately 270,000 clones, around 86% of them seen only once. Material for sequencing was peripheral blood. The receptors derive from a man aged 50-60 years with acute or convalescent COVID-19.

V is TRBV11-2 and J is TRBJ1-2, with D possibly TRBD1 on 5 matching bases. The germline V gene encodes CDR1 SGHAT and CDR2 FQNNGV. V lost 1 base and J lost 4, with 7 bases in between. CDR3 size: 13 residues. The CDR3 region has the DNA TGTGCCAGCAGCTTAGGGACAATCTATGGCTACACCTTC. It translates to CASSLGTIYGYTF. Together with reference TRBV11-2 and TRBJ1-2, the CDR3 gives the full variable domain: EAGVAQSPRYKIIEKRQSVAFWCNPISGHATLYWYQQILGQGPKLLIQFQNNGVVDDSQLPKDRFSAERLKGVDSTLKIQPAKLEDSAVYLCASSLGTIYGYTFGSGTRLTVV.

The chain employs TRBV9 and TRBJ1-2; 7 bases line up with TRBD1. CDR1 and CDR2 from the germline V gene are SGDLS and YYNGEE. The CDR3 spans 14 residues. With V trimmed by 0 bases and J by 2 bases, 1 base remained unmatched. CDR3 coding DNA: TGTGCCAGCAGCGTAGGGGACAGAAACTATGGCTACACCTTC. Its translation is CASSVGDRNYGYTF.

V usage is TRBV2 and J usage is TRBJ2-1, with 7 positions matching TRBD2. Germline V gene sequence: CDR1 SNHLY, CDR2 FYNNEI. This CDR3 contains 14 residues. Trimming cost V 6 bases and J 10 bases; bases outside gene matches: 12. The CDR3 nucleotides are TGTGCCAGCAGCCTACAGGTGCAGGGAGGGGAGCAGTTCTTC. Translated, it gives CASSLQVQGGEQFF.

V and J are TRBV24-1 and TRBJ1-6; 7 bases match TRBD1. J lost 10 bases, V lost 5 bases, and 10 bases had no gene match. The CDR3 has 15 amino acids. Germline V CDR1 and CDR2: KGHDR, SFDVKD. CDR3 region: CATSVTPTGRSPLHF. The CDR3 DNA is TGTGCCACCAGTGTCACCCCGACAGGGAGGTCACCCCTCCACTTT.

The chain is built from TRBV5-5 and TRBJ1-2; 10 bases agree with TRBD1. CDR1 is SGHKS and CDR2 is YYEKEE in the germline V gene (reference sequence). There are 17 residues in the CDR3. V shed 0 bases and J 4 bases; nucleotides not matched to a gene: 9. The CDR3 loop is CASSLAGKDRGVYGYTF. The CDR3 nucleotides read TGTGCCAGCAGCTTGGCCGGGAAGGACAGGGGGGTCTATGGCTACACCTTC.

The gene calls are TRBV5-8 and TRBJ1-4; 7 bases are shared with TRBD1. V was pared by 3 bases and J by 7 bases, with 12 bases of the junction left unmatched. The length of the CDR3 is 16 residues. CDR1 and CDR2 from the germline V gene are SGHTS and YDEGEE. CDR3 in DNA: TGTGCCAGCAGCTCACAGCTACAGGGGTTTGGTGAAAAACTGTTTTTT. Amino acid sequence: CASSSQLQGFGEKLFF.

In regard to this clone: Other DNA sequences in the same sample also yield this CDR3. The chain joins TRBV20-1 to TRBJ1-5; 7 bases agree with TRBD1. CDR1 and CDR2 from the germline V gene are DFQATT and SNEGSKA (reference sequence). J lost 2 bases, V lost 3 bases, and 4 bases had no gene match. The CDR3 is made up of 14 amino acids. As DNA, the CDR3 is TGCAGTGCTAGTCGACAGGGCGGCAATCAGCCCCAGCATTTT. This codes for CSASRQGGNQPQHF.

J is TRBJ1-2 and V is TRBV4-1; 9 nucleotides align to TRBD1. The CDR3 contains 13 residues. The trim removed 4 bases at V and 4 bases at J, leaving 1 base unmatched. The germline V gene encodes CDR1 MGHRA and CDR2 YSYEKL. The CDR3 reads CASSPDRGYGYTF. CDR3 DNA: TGCGCCAGCAGCCCGGACAGGGGCTATGGCTACACCTTC.

This rearrangement joins TRBV3-1 (or the pseudogene TRBV3-2) to TRBJ1-5; weak D call: TRBD1 (6 bases). The germline V gene encodes CDR1 LGHDT and CDR2 YNNKEL (reference sequence). V dropped 3 bases and J dropped 6 bases, with 9 bases sitting between them. CDR3 length equals 13 residues. DNA of the CDR3: TGTGCCAGCAGCCAGGGGACATTTCAGCCCCAGCATTTT. This sequence encodes CASSQGTFQPQHF.

The chain employs TRBV30 and TRBJ1-6; 10 nucleotides line up with TRBD1. Looked up from germline, CDR1 is GTSNPN and CDR2 is SVGIG (reference sequence). The CDR3 sequence is 14 residues long. The V segment lost 3 bases and the J segment 8 bases; nucleotides outside the gene matches: 4. CDR3 bases: TGTGCCTGGAGGGGAGGGACAGGGGATTCACCCCTCCACTTT. Its protein is CAWRGGTGDSPLHF.

This clone was counted once. V and J are TRBV4-1 and TRBJ2-5, with a weak D call TRBD2 (6 bases). The CDR3 length is 14 residues. V lost 5 bases to trimming and J lost 4 bases, with 14 bases between them. CDR1 and CDR2 (germline): MGHRA, YSYEKL. CDR3 nucleotides: TGCGCCAGCAGCTCCGGGACTGCAAGAGAGACCCAGTACTTC. It specifies CASSSGTARETQYF.

The V and J genes are TRBV30 and TRBJ1-2; 9 nucleotides align to TRBD1. V was clipped by 7 bases and J by 10 bases; unmatched bases: 10. There are 12 residues in the CDR3. CDR1 GTSNPN and CDR2 SVGIG come from the germline V gene (reference sequence). CDR3 DNA sequence: TGTGCCTCCTCCCGGGACAGGGACGCCTACACCTTC. Its protein product is CASSRDRDAYTF.

The chain is built from TRBV7-3 and TRBJ2-5, with D tentatively TRBD1 (6 bases). The CDR3 runs to 13 residues. V dropped 5 bases and J dropped 5 bases, with 12 bases sitting between them. CDR1 is SGHTA and CDR2 is FQGTGA in the germline V gene. CDR3: CASSPDRRETQYF. CDR3 nucleotides: TGTGCCAGCAGCCCGGACAGAAGGGAGACCCAGTACTTC. Variable domain in full (rest from reference TRBV7-3 and TRBJ2-5): GAGVSQTPSNKVTEKGKYVELRCDPISGHTALYWYRQSLGQGPEFLIYFQGTGAADDSGLPNDRFFAVRPEGSVSTLKIQRTERGDSAVYLCASSPDRRETQYFGPGTRLLVL.

This sequence joins TRBV10-3 and TRBJ2-7, with 11 nucleotides matching TRBD2. The CDR3 sequence is 15 residues long. The V gene's germline CDR1 is ENHRY and CDR2 SYGVKD. CDR3 region: CAISESASGGPTILV. The DNA for the CDR3 is TGTGCCATCAGTGAGTCAGCTAGCGGGGGGCCCACAATCCTGGTC.

The V gene is TRBV19, the J gene TRBJ2-3; perhaps TRBD1 as D (5 bases). Germline V gene lookup returns CDR1 LNHDA and CDR2 SQIVND (reference sequence). This CDR3 has 15 amino acids. Trimming removed 0 bases from V and 2 bases from J, with 9 bases in between. CDR3 in amino acids: CASSIEGRDTDTQYF. DNA of the CDR3: TGTGCCAGTAGTATAGAGGGCAGGGACACAGATACGCAGTATTTT.

This sequence joins TRBV19 and TRBJ2-1; 13 bases map to TRBD2. Germline trimming cut 3 bases from V and 9 bases from J; bases unmatched to any gene: 11. The CDR3 loop spans 17 amino acids. Germline values: CDR1 LNHDA, CDR2 SQIVND (reference sequence). CDR3 sequence reads: CASSMPLGLAGESEQFF. The CDR3 DNA follows: TGTGCCAGTAGTATGCCCCTTGGACTAGCGGGGGAGAGTGAGCAGTTCTTC.

J is TRBJ2-1 and V is TRBV7-3; perhaps TRBD2 as D (5 bases). Germline V gives CDR1 SGHTA, CDR2 FQGTGA. CDR3 size: 16 residues. Trimming cost V 6 bases and J 4 bases, with 19 bases left between them. Written as DNA, the CDR3 is TGTGCCAGCAGGGGGTCGCGGGCCGGCGGGTACAATGAGCAGTTCTTC. It encodes CASRGSRAGGYNEQFF.

The genes are TRBV27 and TRBJ1-1, with TRBD1 as a possible D gene (6 bases). V lost 1 base and J 6 bases, leaving 12 bases between the germline ends. The CDR3 has 14 amino acids. The germline gives CDR1 MNHEY, CDR2 SMNVEV (reference sequence). The CDR3 sequence: CASSLYRARAEAFF. The CDR3 region has the DNA TGTGCCAGCAGTTTATACAGGGCGAGAGCTGAAGCTTTCTTT.

This chain links TRBV19 with TRBJ2-2; D remains ambiguous. Germline V gives CDR1 LNHDA, CDR2 SQIVND (reference sequence). Trimming pared 5 bases from V and 7 bases from J, leaving 14 bases between. The CDR3 has 14 residues. The CDR3, as DNA: TGTGCCAGTAGTTCCGGGTTAGGAGTCGGGGAGCTGTTTTTT. Translation: CASSSGLGVGELFF.

The chain links TRBV27 to TRBJ2-2; 8 nucleotides agree with TRBD1. V lost 6 bases to trimming and J lost 5 bases; unmatched junction nucleotides: 5. The CDR3 has 14 residues. The germline gives CDR1 MNHEY, CDR2 SMNVEV (reference sequence). The CDR3 region is CASRIRQGTGELFF. The DNA for the CDR3 is TGTGCCAGCAGGATAAGACAGGGGACCGGGGAGCTGTTTTTT.

The chain uses TRBV14 and TRBJ1-2; a possible D gene is TRBD1 (5 bases). The CDR3 is 11 amino acids. V shed 0 bases and J shed 14 bases, with 10 bases lying between them. Germline V lookup: CDR1 SGHDN, CDR2 FVKESK. The CDR3 loop reads CASSQDGGQTF. CDR3 nucleotides: TGTGCCAGCAGCCAAGACGGGGGTCAGACCTTC.

The rearrangement joins TRBV10-1 to TRBJ2-5; 7 positions match TRBD1. The CDR3 spans 15 residues. The germline V gene encodes CDR1 WNHNN and CDR2 SYGVQD (reference sequence). With V trimmed by 7 bases and J by 4 bases, 12 bases remained unmatched. The CDR3 DNA reads as TGCGCCAGCACAGGGGGATTAGAGGGCCCAGAGACCCAGTACTTC. It specifies CASTGGLEGPETQYF.